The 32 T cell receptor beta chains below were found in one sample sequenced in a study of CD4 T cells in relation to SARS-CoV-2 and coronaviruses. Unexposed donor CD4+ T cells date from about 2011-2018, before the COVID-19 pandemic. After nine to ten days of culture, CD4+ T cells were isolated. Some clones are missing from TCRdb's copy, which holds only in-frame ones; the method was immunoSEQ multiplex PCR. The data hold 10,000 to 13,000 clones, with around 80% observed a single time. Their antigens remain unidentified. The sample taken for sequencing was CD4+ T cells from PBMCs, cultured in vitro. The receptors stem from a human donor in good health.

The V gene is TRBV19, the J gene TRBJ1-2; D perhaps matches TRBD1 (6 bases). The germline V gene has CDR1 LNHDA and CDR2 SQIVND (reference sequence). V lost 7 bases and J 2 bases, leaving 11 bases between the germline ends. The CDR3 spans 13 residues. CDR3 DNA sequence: TGTGCCAGTACTCCGGACAGAAACTATGGCTACACCTTC. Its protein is CASTPDRNYGYTF.

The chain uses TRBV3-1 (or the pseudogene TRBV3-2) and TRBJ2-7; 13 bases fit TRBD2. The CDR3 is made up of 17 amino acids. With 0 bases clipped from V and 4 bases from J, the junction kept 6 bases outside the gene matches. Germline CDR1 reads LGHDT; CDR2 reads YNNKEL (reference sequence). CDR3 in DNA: TGTGCCAGCAGCCAAGAACGGGGACTAGCGGGACCTTACGAGCAGTACTTC. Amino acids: CASSQERGLAGPYEQYF.

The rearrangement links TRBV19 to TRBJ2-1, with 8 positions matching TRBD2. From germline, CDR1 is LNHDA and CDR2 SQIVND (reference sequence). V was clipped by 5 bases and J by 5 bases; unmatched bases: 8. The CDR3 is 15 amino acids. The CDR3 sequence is CASSPETSGNNEQFF. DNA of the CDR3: TGTGCCAGTAGTCCCGAAACTAGCGGAAACAATGAGCAGTTCTTC. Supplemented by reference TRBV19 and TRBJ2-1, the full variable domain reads DGGITQSPKYLFRKEGQNVTLSCEQNLNHDAMYWYRQDPGQGLRLIYYSQIVNDFQKGDIAEGYSVSREKKESFPLTVTSAQKNPTAFYLCASSPETSGNNEQFFGPGTRLTVL.

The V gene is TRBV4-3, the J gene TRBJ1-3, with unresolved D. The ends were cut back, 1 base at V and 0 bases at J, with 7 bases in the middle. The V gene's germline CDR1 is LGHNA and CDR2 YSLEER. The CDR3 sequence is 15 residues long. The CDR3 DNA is TGCGCCAGCAGCCAAGTCCATTACTCTGGAAACACCATATATTTT. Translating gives CASSQVHYSGNTIYF.

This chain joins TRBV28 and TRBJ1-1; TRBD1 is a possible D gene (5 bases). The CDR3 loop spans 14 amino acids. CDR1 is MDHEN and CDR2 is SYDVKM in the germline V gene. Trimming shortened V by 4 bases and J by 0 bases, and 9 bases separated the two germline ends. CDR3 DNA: TGTGCCAGCAGTTCTCCAGGGATGAACACTGAAGCTTTCTTT. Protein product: CASSSPGMNTEAFF.

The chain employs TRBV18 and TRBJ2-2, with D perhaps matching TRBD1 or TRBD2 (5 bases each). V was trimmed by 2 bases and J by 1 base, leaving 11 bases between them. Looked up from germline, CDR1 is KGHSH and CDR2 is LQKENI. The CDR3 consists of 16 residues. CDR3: CASSPFMRGNTGELFF. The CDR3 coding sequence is TGTGCCAGCTCACCATTTATGAGGGGGAACACCGGGGAGCTGTTTTTT.

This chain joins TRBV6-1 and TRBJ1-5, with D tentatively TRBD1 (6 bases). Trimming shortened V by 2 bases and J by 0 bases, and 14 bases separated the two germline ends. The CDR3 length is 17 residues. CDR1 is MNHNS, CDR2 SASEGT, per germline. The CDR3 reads CASSEQDRSYSNQPQHF. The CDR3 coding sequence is TGTGCCAGCAGTGAACAAGACAGGAGTTATAGCAATCAGCCCCAGCATTTT.

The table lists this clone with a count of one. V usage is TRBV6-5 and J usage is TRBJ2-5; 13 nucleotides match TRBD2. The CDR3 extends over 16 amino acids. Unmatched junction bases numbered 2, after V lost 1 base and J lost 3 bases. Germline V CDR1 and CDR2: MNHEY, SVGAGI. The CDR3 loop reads CASSYLLAGGEETQYF. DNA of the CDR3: TGTGCCAGCAGTTACTTACTAGCGGGAGGGGAAGAGACCCAGTACTTC.

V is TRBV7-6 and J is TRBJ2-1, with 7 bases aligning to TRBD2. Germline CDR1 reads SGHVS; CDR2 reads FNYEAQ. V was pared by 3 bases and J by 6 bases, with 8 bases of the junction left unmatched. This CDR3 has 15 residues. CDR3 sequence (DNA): TGTGCCAGCAGCTTGGCTAGCGGCTTACGCAATGAGCAGTTCTTC. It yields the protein CASSLASGLRNEQFF.

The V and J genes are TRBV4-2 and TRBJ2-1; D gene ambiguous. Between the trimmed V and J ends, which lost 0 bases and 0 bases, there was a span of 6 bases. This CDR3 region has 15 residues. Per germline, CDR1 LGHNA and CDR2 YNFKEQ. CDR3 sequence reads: CASSQESSSYNEQFF. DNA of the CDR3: TGTGCCAGCAGCCAAGAGTCGAGCTCCTACAATGAGCAGTTCTTC.

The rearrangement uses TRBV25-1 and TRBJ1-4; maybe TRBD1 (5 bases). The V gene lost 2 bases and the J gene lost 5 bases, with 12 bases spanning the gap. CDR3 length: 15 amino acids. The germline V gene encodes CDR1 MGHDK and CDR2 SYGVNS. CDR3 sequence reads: CASSEHGAGNEKLFF. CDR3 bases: TGTGCCAGCAGTGAACACGGGGCAGGGAATGAAAAACTGTTTTTT.

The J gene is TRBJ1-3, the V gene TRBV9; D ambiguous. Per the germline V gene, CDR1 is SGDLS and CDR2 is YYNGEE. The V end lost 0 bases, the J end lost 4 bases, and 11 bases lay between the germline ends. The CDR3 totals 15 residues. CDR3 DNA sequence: TGTGCCAGCAGCGTAGCGGCAGGTGGAGGAAACACCATATATTTT. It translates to CASSVAAGGGNTIYF.

The CDR3 loop reads CAISESGRRGQETQYF. The CDR3 bases are TGTGCCATCAGTGAGTCCGGGAGAAGGGGTCAAGAGACCCAGTACTTC. This rearrangement joins TRBV10-3 to TRBJ2-5; maybe TRBD2 (6 bases). There are 16 residues in the CDR3. Trimming cost V 0 bases and J 2 bases, with 13 bases left between them. CDR1 and CDR2 from the germline V gene are ENHRY and SYGVKD.

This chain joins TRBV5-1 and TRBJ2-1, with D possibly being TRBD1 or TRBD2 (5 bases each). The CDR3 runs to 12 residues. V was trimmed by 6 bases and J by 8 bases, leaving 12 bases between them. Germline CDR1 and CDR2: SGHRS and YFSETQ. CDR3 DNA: TGCGCCAGCAAAATGGGGGTTGATGAGCAGTTCTTC. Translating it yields CASKMGVDEQFF.

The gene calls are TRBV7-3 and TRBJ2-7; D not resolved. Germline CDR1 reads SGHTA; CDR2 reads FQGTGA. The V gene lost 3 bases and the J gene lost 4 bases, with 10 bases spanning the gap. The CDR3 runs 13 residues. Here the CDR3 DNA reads TGTGCCAGCAGCTTCTCCCCCACTTACGAGCAGTACTTC. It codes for CASSFSPTYEQYF.

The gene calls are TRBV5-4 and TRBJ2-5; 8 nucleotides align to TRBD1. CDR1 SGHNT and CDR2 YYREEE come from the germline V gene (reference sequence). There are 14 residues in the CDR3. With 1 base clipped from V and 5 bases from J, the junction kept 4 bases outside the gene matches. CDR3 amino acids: CASSLMGQAETQYF. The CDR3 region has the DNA TGTGCCAGCAGCTTGATGGGACAGGCGGAGACCCAGTACTTC. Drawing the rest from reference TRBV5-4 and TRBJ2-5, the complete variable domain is ETGVTQSPTHLIKTRGQQVTLRCSSQSGHNTVSWYQQALGQGPQFIFQYYREEENGRGNFPPRFSGLQFPNYSSELNVNALELDDSALYLCASSLMGQAETQYFGPGTRLLVL.

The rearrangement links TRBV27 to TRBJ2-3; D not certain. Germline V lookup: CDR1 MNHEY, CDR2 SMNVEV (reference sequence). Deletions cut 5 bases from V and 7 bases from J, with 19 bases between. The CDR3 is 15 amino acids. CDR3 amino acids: CASSRQQPDFHTQYF. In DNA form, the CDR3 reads TGTGCCAGCAGTCGTCAACAGCCCGACTTTCATACGCAGTATTTT.

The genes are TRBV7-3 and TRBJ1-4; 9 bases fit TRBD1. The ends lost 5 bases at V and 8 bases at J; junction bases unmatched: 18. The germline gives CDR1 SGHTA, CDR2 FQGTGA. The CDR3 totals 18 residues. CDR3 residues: CASSPMPGQGKGKEKLFF. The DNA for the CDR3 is TGTGCCAGCAGCCCCATGCCGGGACAGGGAAAGGGAAAAGAAAAACTGTTTTTT.

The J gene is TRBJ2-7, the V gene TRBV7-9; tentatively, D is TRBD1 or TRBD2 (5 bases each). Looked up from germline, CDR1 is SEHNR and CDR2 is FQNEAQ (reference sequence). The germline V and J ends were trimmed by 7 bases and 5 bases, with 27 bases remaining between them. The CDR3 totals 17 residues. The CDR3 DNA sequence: TGTGCCAGCACAATCGGCCTCCGTGGGACCCTGGTGGACGAGCAGTACTTC. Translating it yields CASTIGLRGTLVDEQYF.

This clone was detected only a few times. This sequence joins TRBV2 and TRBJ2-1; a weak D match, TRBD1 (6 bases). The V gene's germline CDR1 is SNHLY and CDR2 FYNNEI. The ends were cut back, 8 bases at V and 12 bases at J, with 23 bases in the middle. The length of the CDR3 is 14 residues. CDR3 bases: TGTGCCAGCGTAGTCGGGACCGGAGGCAGGGGGCAGTTCTTC. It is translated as CASVVGTGGRGQFF.

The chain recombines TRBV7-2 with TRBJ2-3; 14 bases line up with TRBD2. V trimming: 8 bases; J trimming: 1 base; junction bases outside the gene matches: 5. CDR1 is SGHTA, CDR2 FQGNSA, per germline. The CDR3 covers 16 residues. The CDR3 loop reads CASYGTSGGGTDTQYF. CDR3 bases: TGTGCCAGCTATGGGACTAGCGGGGGAGGCACAGATACGCAGTATTTT.

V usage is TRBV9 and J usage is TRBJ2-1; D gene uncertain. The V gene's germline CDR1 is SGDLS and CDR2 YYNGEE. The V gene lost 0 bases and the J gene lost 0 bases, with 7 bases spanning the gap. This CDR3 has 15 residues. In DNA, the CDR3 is TGTGCCAGCAGCGTAGACCCGAGCTCCTACAATGAGCAGTTCTTC. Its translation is CASSVDPSSYNEQFF.

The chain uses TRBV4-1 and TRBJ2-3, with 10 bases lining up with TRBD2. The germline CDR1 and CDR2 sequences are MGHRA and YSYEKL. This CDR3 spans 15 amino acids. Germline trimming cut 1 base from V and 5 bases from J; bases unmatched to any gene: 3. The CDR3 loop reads CASSQVAGGRDTQYF. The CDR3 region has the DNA TGCGCCAGCAGCCAAGTAGCGGGAGGTCGAGATACGCAGTATTTT.

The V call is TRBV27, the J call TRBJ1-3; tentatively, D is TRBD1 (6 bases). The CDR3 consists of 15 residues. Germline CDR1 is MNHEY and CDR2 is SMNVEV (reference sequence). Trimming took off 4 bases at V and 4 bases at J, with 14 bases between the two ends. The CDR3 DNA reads TGTGCCAGCAGTTGGGGGGCAGGCCCCGGAAACACCATATATTTT. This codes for CASSWGAGPGNTIYF.

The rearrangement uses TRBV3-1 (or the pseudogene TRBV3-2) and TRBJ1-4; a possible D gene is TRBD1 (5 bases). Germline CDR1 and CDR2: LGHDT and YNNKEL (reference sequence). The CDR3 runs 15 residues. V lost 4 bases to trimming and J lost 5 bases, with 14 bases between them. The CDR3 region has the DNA TGTGCCAGCAGCCGACAGACGGAGAAGAATGAAAAACTGTTTTTT. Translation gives CASSRQTEKNEKLFF.

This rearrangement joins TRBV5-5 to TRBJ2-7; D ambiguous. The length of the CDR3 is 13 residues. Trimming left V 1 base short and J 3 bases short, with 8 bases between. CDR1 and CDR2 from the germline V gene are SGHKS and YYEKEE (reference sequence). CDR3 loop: CASSLSPFYEQYF. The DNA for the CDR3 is TGTGCCAGCAGCTTGTCCCCATTCTACGAGCAGTACTTC.

The DNA for the CDR3 is TGCGCCAGCAGACGAGAGGTTAGCAATCAGCCCCAGCATTTT. Amino acids: CASRREVSNQPQHF. This chain uses TRBV4-1 with TRBJ1-5; D call uncertain. Looked up from germline, CDR1 is MGHRA and CDR2 is YSYEKL. The CDR3 totals 14 residues. Trimming removed 6 bases from V and 0 bases from J, with 9 bases in between.

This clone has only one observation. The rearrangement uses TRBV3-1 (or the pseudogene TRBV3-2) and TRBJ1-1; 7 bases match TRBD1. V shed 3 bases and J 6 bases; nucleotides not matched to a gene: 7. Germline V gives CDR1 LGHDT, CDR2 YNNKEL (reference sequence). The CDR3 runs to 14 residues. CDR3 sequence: CASSHVTGVAEAFF. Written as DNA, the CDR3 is TGTGCCAGCAGCCACGTCACAGGGGTCGCTGAAGCTTTCTTT.

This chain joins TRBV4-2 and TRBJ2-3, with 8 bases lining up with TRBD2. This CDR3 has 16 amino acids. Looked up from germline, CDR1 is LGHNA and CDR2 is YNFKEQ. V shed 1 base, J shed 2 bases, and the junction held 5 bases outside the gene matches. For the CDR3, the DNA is TGTGCCAGCAGCCAAGTAGGCGGGAGGAACACAGATACGCAGTATTTT. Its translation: CASSQVGGRNTDTQYF.

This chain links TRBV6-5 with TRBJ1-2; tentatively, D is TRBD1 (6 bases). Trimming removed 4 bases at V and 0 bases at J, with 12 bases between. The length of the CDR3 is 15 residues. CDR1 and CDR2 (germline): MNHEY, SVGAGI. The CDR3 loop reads CASSLQGGPNYGYTF. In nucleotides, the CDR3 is TGTGCCAGCAGTTTACAGGGTGGGCCTAACTATGGCTACACCTTC.

Here the CDR3 DNA reads TGTGCCAGCAGCCAGGGACAGGGAGGAGGCGAAAAACTGTTTTTT. Its translation: CASSQGQGGGEKLFF. The chain carries TRBV11-2 and TRBJ1-4; 9 bases align to TRBD1. The CDR3 length is 15 residues. The junction had 9 bases not matched to a gene; V was cut back by 5 bases and J by 8 bases. CDR1 is SGHAT, CDR2 FQNNGV, per germline.

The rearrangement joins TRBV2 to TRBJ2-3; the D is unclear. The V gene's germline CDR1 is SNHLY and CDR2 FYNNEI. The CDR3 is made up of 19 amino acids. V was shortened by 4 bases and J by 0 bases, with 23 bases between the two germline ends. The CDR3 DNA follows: TGTGCCAGCAGTGCCCTAGTTGCTGCTCCCGCCCTTAGCACAGATACGCAGTATTTT. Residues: CASSALVAAPALSTDTQYF.